The present T cell receptor (beta chain) was sequenced within a study of shared T cell receptors in the human thymus. Data came from immunoSEQ multiplex PCR; TCRdb stores just in-frame clones and leaves some out. The sample lists about 540,000 clones; about 84% were seen once. These same records also appear under a second study, on human thymus T cells. That source reports: Related research reported highly overlapping thymic repertoires among unrelated individuals.

This receptor was obtained from a boy under two years old with a congenital heart defect. Sequenced material: thymocytes.

In DNA, the CDR3 is TGCGCCAGCAGTGCCGGGGTCCCCTACGAGCAGTACTTC. The encoded protein is CASSAGVPYEQYF. This chain joins TRBV10-2 and TRBJ2-7; D is perhaps TRBD2 (5 bases). The CDR3 extends over 13 amino acids. Trimming cost V 4 bases and J 2 bases, with 9 bases left between them. Germline CDR1 is WSHSY and CDR2 is SAAADI.